The sequence of this T cell receptor (beta chain) was determined in a study of T cell repertoires in ileal Crohn's disease. Study-level background: At surgery, 35% to 40% of patients smoked, with median disease duration about 7.9 years.

Deletions cut 6 bases from V and 6 bases from J, with 9 bases between. Germline lookup yields CDR1 SNHLY and CDR2 FYNNEI. The CDR3 is made up of 12 amino acids. Assay: immunoSEQ multiplex PCR; the TCRdb copy retains only in-frame clones and omits some. Among about 14,000 clones listed, about 73% were seen once. The source is an adult with Crohn's disease. The sample taken for sequencing was ileal tissue. This sequence joins TRBV2 and TRBJ1-3; D remains unclear. CDR3 coding DNA: TGTGCCAGCAGCCGGGAGTTAAACACCATATATTTT. As protein: CASSRELNTIYF.